The 14 T cell receptor beta chains presented below share a single source sample, sequenced in a study of a mutant IDH1 vaccine in newly diagnosed glioma. Time point described: week 35, safety follow-up. The content of each vaccine dose was 300 ug of mutant IDH1 20-mer peptide, and topical imiquimod accompanied it. Profiling relied on immunoSEQ multiplex PCR, and the TCRdb table lists in-frame clones only, not all of them. There are approximately 31,000 clones in the sample; roughly 78% occur only once, and 3.2% lies in the top ten. These receptors have no known antigen. The sample consisted of PBMCs, taken from a glioma patient whose treatment included an IDH1 peptide vaccine. The receptors were sampled from a man between 35 and 55 years old with glioma. Some clones in this sample may be carry-over from other donors' samples.

The V gene is TRBV25-1, the J gene TRBJ2-2; 11 bases align to TRBD1. Germline-derived CDR1 and CDR2 are MGHDK and SYGVNS. The CDR3 totals 18 residues. The junction had 11 bases not matched to a gene; V was cut back by 3 bases and J by 5 bases. The CDR3 DNA is TGTGCCAGCAGTGAGATAGCGGACAGGGGGCGAGGGACCGGGGAGCTGTTTTTT. It specifies CASSEIADRGRGTGELFF.

The chain couples TRBV6-5 to TRBJ2-7; the match to TRBD1 covers 7 bases. CDR3 length: 14 amino acids. Germline lookup yields CDR1 MNHEY and CDR2 SVGAGI. The trim removed 6 bases at V and 1 base at J, leaving 6 bases unmatched. The chain's CDR3 is CASRHRQGSYEQYF. CDR3 coding DNA: TGTGCCAGCAGGCACAGACAGGGTTCCTACGAGCAGTACTTC.

This rearrangement joins TRBV4-1 to TRBJ2-2; unclear D gene. The CDR3 has 16 residues. Per the germline V gene, CDR1 is MGHRA and CDR2 is YSYEKL. The germline V and J ends were trimmed by 1 base and 1 base, with 10 bases remaining between them. In DNA form, the CDR3 reads TGCGCCAGCAGCCAAGGAAGTACGAGGAACACCGGGGAGCTGTTTTTT. Residues: CASSQGSTRNTGELFF.

The rearrangement uses TRBV2 and TRBJ1-3; D gene ambiguous. The length of the CDR3 is 12 residues. From germline, CDR1 is SNHLY and CDR2 FYNNEI. V was trimmed by 7 bases and J by 0 bases, leaving 4 bases between them. The CDR3 protein is CASKSSGNTIYF. CDR3 in DNA: TGTGCCAGCAAGAGCTCTGGAAACACCATATATTTT.

The gene calls are TRBV4-1 and TRBJ2-7, with TRBD2 matching over 11 bases. The germline gives CDR1 MGHRA, CDR2 YSYEKL. The J segment lost 6 bases and the V segment lost 1 base, leaving 8 bases of the junction unmatched. The CDR3 contains 16 residues. The CDR3 DNA reads TGCGCCAGCAGCCAAGCCGGGACTAGCGGCTTTTTCGAGCAGTACTTC. This codes for CASSQAGTSGFFEQYF.

V usage is TRBV27 and J usage is TRBJ2-3; D is unclear. Trimming removed 5 bases at V and 2 bases at J, with 14 bases between. Germline V gene sequence: CDR1 MNHEY, CDR2 SMNVEV (reference sequence). The CDR3 is 15 amino acids. The CDR3 DNA reads as TGTGCCAGCAGTCGCATCCCTTCATACACAGATACGCAGTATTTT. Protein: CASSRIPSYTDTQYF.

The chain joins TRBV5-1 to TRBJ1-2, with TRBD1 matching over 10 bases. The length of the CDR3 is 16 residues. Unmatched junction bases numbered 12, after V lost 3 bases and J lost 7 bases. The germline V gene has CDR1 SGHRS and CDR2 YFSETQ. The CDR3, as DNA: TGCGCCAGCAGCTGGGTAGGGACAGGGGTCGCCGTTGGCTACACCTTC. Its protein product is CASSWVGTGVAVGYTF.

The rearrangement joins TRBV6-6 to TRBJ2-7; D is perhaps TRBD1 or TRBD2 (7 bases each). CDR1 and CDR2 (germline): MNHNY, SVGAGI (reference sequence). V lost 7 bases to trimming and J lost 2 bases, with 18 bases between them. The CDR3 has 15 amino acids. The CDR3 coding sequence is TGTGCCAGCACCCCAGGGGGGGCTAAGGCCTACGAGCAGTACTTC. Amino acid sequence: CASTPGGAKAYEQYF.

The rearrangement uses TRBV6-5 and TRBJ2-7, with 8 bases identical to TRBD1. Trimming removed 2 bases from V and 3 bases from J; junction bases left unmatched: 9. The CDR3 has 16 residues. Germline CDR1 is MNHEY and CDR2 is SVGAGI. In DNA form, the CDR3 reads TGTGCCAGCAGTTACGCCGGGACAGGAATCTTCTACGAGCAGTACTTC. It encodes CASSYAGTGIFYEQYF.

The chain is built from TRBV5-1 and TRBJ1-2, with D uncertain. Trimming left V 0 bases short and J 0 bases short, with 12 bases between. Germline lookup yields CDR1 SGHRS and CDR2 YFSETQ. This CDR3 is 16 amino acids long. The CDR3 DNA reads as TGCGCCAGCAGCTTGGGTCGACACGTTGCTAACTATGGCTACACCTTC. Its protein product is CASSLGRHVANYGYTF.

V is TRBV27 and J is TRBJ1-2; D gene uncertain. The CDR3 runs 15 residues. V gave up 5 bases and J gave up 2 bases, with 15 bases separating them. The germline V gene has CDR1 MNHEY and CDR2 SMNVEV (reference sequence). CDR3 loop: CASSSRSGGNYGYTF. In DNA form, the CDR3 reads TGTGCCAGCAGTAGCCGATCGGGTGGGAACTATGGCTACACCTTC.

The chain's CDR3 is CSVGVSASGGREGTQYF. The CDR3, as DNA: TGCAGCGTGGGGGTTTCGGCTAGCGGGGGGAGGGAAGGGACCCAGTACTTC. The chain joins TRBV29-1 to TRBJ2-5; 11 positions agree with TRBD2. CDR1 and CDR2 (germline): SQVTM, ANQGSEA. The CDR3 sequence is 17 residues long. Trimming took 6 bases from V and 7 from J; bases not matched to a gene: 19.

This chain connects TRBV18 to TRBJ2-3, with D unresolved. V was cut by 5 bases and J by 6 bases, with 9 bases left in between. The V gene's germline CDR1 is KGHSH and CDR2 LQKENI. The CDR3 has 12 amino acids. In DNA form, the CDR3 reads TGTGCCAGCTCAGAAAGAGCGGATACGCAGTATTTT. Translation: CASSERADTQYF.

The chain links TRBV2 to TRBJ1-2, with D possibly matching TRBD1 (6 bases). The length of the CDR3 is 13 residues. Germline CDR1 reads SNHLY; CDR2 reads FYNNEI. Trimming took 11 bases from V and 2 from J, leaving 15 bases between them. The CDR3 here is CAGGRSSNYGYTF. Here the CDR3 DNA reads TGTGCCGGGGGGCGGTCTTCGAACTATGGCTACACCTTC.